The present T cell receptor beta chain was sequenced within a study of T cell responses to AZD1222 COVID-19 vaccine. Pooling was applied to second doses at about 4 or about 12 weeks. Sequencing used immunoSEQ multiplex PCR; TCRdb keeps in-frame clones, though not all of them. The profile shows fewer than 120,000 clones, 70% to 90% of them singletons. The CDR3 runs 14 residues. V was shortened by 1 base and J by 3 bases, with 10 bases between the two germline ends. From germline, CDR1 is SGHVS and CDR2 FQNEAQ. The source is an adult who received the AZD1222 COVID-19 vaccine. The chain combines TRBV7-8 with TRBJ2-7; D may be TRBD1 (6 bases). Sample: peripheral blood, taken 28 days after the second AZD1222 dose. The CDR3 bases are TGTGCCAGCAGCTTAGGGGACAAGGACTACGAGCAGTACTTC. The encoded protein is CASSLGDKDYEQYF. The whole variable domain, filled in from reference TRBV7-8 and TRBJ2-7, reads GAGVSQSPRYKVAKRGQDVALRCDPISGHVSLFWYQQALGQGPEFLTYFQNEAQLDKSGLPSDRFFAERPEGSVSTLKIQRTQQEDSAVYLCASSLGDKDYEQYFGPGTRLTVT.